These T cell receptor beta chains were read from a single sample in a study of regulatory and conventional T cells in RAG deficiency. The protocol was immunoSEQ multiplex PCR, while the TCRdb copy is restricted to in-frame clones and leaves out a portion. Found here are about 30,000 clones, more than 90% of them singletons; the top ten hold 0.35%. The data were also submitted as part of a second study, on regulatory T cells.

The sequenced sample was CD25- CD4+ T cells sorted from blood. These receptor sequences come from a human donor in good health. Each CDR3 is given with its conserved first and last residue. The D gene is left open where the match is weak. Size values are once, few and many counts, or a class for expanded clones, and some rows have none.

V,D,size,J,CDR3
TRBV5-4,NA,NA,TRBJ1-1,CASSLDSRAGTPLF
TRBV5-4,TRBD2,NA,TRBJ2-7,CASSIALTSGSVNEQYF
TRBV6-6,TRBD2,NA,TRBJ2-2,CASSQGLAGRGELFF
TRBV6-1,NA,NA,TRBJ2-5,CASKGDVRETQYF
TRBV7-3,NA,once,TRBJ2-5,CASSSSRQETQYF
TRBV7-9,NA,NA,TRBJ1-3,CASSLRENTIYF
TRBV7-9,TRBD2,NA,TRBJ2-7,CASSLALLRELPYEQYF
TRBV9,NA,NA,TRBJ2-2,CASSVHGELFF
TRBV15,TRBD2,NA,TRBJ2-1,CATSRVTSNAHEQFF
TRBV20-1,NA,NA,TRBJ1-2,CSATGLLGYTF
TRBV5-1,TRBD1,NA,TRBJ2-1,CASSLSGQGRNNEQFF
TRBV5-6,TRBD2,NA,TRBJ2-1,CASSLFLAGGSHEQFF
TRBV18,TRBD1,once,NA,CASSEGQGRYEQYF
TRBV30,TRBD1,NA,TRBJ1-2,CAWKLVPGQGYTF
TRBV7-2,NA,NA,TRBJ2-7,CASSLVATEQYF
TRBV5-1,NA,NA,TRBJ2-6,CASSLGRSGANVLTF
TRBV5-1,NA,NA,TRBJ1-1,CGYGGGKTEAFF
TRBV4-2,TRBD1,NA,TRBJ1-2,CASSHVDRDYGYTF
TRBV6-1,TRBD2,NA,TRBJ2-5,CASSEARGTLAGAETQYF
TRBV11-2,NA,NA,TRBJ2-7,CASSHSRQSYEQYF
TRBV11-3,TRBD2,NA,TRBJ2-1,CASSFRSGSENEQFF
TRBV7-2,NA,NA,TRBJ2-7,CASSQNPIRGLARYEQYF
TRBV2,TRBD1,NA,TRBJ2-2,CARTGTGSSGELFF
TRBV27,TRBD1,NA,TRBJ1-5,CASSMSPGQGVIFNQPQHF
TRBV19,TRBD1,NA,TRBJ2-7,CASRRQGNTYEQYF
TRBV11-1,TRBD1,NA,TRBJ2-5,CASSYDRGQETQYF
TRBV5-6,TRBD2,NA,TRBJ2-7,CASSAQPLAGGPLEQYF
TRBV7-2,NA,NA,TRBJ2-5,CASRDKEFWETQYF